Listed below are T cell receptor beta chains from one sample, sequenced in a study of blood T cell repertoires in COVID-19. Generated by immunoSEQ multiplex PCR, the TCRdb table keeps only in-frame clones and is missing some. The table has 200,000 to 300,000 clones, 84% seen once. Sequencing used peripheral blood. These receptors all come from a man between 60 and 75 years old with acute or convalescent COVID-19. CDR3s include the opening cysteine and the closing phenylalanine or tryptophan. A D gene is named only where the DNA matches it firmly. Size values are once, few and many counts, or a class for expanded clones, and some rows have none.

V gene	clone size	J gene	D gene	CDR3 protein	CDR3 DNA
TRBV10-3	NA	TRBJ1-3	NA	CAIKPDISGNTIYF	TGTGCCATCAAACCCGACATCTCTGGAAACACCATATATTTT
TRBV6-6	NA	TRBJ2-7	NA	CASNLYLANSYEQYF	TGTGCCAGCAACCTATACCTAGCGAACTCCTACGAGCAGTACTTC
TRBV7-2	NA	TRBJ2-5	TRBD2	CASSPRTSGRRETQYF	TGTGCCAGCAGCCCGCGGACTAGCGGGAGAAGGGAGACCCAGTACTTC
TRBV28	NA	TRBJ2-7	TRBD2	CASSSGTTSYYEQYF	TGTGCCAGCAGCTCTGGGACTACTAGCTACTACGAGCAGTACTTC
TRBV4-2	NA	TRBJ1-2	NA	CASSQAAGDYGYTF	TGTGCCAGCAGCCAAGCCGCAGGGGACTATGGCTACACCTTC
TRBV12-3/TRBV12-4	NA	TRBJ1-1	NA	CASLLRQNTEAFF	TGTGCCAGCCTCCTACGCCAGAACACTGAAGCTTTCTTT
TRBV11-2	NA	TRBJ2-3	NA	CASSLRGFETDTQYF	TGTGCCAGCAGCCTACGCGGGTTTGAAACAGATACGCAGTATTTT
TRBV6-2/TRBV6-3	NA	TRBJ2-7	TRBD1	CASSGGTGNEQYF	TGTGCCAGCAGTGGGGGGACAGGGAACGAGCAGTACTTC
TRBV27	NA	TRBJ2-7	TRBD2	CASSLWSFGTSGDDRTYEQYF	TGTGCCAGCAGTTTATGGTCTTTCGGCACTAGCGGGGACGACCGGACCTACGAGCAGTACTTC
TRBV2	NA	TRBJ1-2	TRBD1	CASSLGQHYGYTF	TGTGCCAGCAGCCTGGGACAGCACTATGGCTACACCTTC
TRBV3-1/TRBV3-2	once	TRBJ1-2	NA	CASSQHLRGQDYGYTF	TGTGCCAGCAGCCAACATCTCAGGGGTCAGGACTATGGCTACACCTTC
TRBV20-1	NA	TRBJ1-1	NA	CSASGHSNMNTEAFF	TGCAGTGCTAGTGGTCATAGCAACATGAACACTGAAGCTTTCTTT
TRBV5-1	NA	TRBJ1-3	NA	CASSPIVGSLSGNTIYF	TGCGCCAGCAGTCCAATAGTCGGTTCTCTCTCTGGAAACACCATATATTTT
TRBV6-5	NA	TRBJ2-5	TRBD2	CASCTSGGWETQYF	TGTGCCAGCTGTACTAGCGGGGGGTGGGAGACCCAGTACTTC